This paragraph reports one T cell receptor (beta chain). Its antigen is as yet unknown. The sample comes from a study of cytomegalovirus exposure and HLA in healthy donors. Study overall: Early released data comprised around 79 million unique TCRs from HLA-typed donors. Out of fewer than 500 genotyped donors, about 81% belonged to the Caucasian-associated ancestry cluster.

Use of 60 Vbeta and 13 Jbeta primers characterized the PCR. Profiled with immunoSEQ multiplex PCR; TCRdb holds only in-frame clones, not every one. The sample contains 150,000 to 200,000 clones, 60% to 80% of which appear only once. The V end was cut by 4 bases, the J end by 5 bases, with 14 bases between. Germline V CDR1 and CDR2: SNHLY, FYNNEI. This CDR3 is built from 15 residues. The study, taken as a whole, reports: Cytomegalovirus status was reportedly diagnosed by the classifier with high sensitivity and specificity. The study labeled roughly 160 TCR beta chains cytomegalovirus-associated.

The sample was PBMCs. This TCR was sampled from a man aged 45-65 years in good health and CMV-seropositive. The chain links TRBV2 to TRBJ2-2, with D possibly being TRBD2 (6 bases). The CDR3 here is CASSGVGLGTGELFF. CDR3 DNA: TGTGCCAGCAGTGGAGTGGGACTGGGGACCGGGGAGCTGTTTTTT.